These 12 T cell receptor beta chains were sequenced from one sample in a study of monozygotic twins with inflammatory bowel disease. From the 5' RACE reads, TCRdb lists one entry per CDR3 protein and no DNA. The sample table includes over 350,000 distinct CDR3 sequences. The sequenced sample consisted of blood. These receptors all come from a human donor with ulcerative colitis or Crohn's disease, or a healthy co-twin of an affected twin (not recorded which).

The chain employs TRBV10-1 and TRBJ2-1; lacking DNA, the TRBD1 call made by TCRdb goes unchecked. The CDR3 has 15 amino acids. Germline CDR1 WNHNN, CDR2 SYGVQD (reference sequence). The CDR3 reads CASSRDRVGDNEQFF.

This chain links TRBV12-3 or TRBV12-4 with TRBJ2-5; as DNA is missing, the TRBD1 call by TCRdb cannot be tested. This CDR3 has 14 residues. The CDR3 sequence is CASREQGLRETQYF.

This sequence joins TRBV29-1 and TRBJ2-5. Germline V CDR1 and CDR2: SQVTM, ANQGSEA. The CDR3 runs to 14 residues. The CDR3 is CSVDKTLVQETQYF.

J is TRBJ1-5 and V is TRBV6-1; the D call from TCRdb, TRBD1, cannot be confirmed without DNA. Germline V CDR1 and CDR2: MNHNS, SASEGT. The CDR3 length is 15 residues. The CDR3 here is CASSESGRNHQPQHF.

The gene calls are TRBV6-4 and TRBJ2-7; TCRdb reports TRBD1, a call that lacks DNA to check it against. CDR3 size: 15 residues. The germline V gene has CDR1 MRHNA and CDR2 SNTAGT. CDR3 sequence: CASSEGWGVAYEQYF.

The chain recombines TRBV23-1 with TRBJ2-1; no DNA is available, so the TRBD1 call from TCRdb remains unchecked. TRBV23-1 is an ORF; its function is uncertain. The length of the CDR3 is 17 residues. CDR3 sequence: CASSQPQKTGQGDEQFF.

The chain employs TRBV9 and TRBJ2-7; TCRdb lists TRBD1, though no DNA is available to test this call. CDR1 and CDR2 (germline): SGDLS, YYNGEE. CDR3 size: 14 residues. The CDR3 spells CASSQLTGVGEQYF.

The CDR3 reads CSASTLVSYEQYF. This chain links TRBV20-1 with TRBJ2-7; TCRdb reports TRBD2, a call that lacks DNA to check it against. The CDR3 contains 13 residues. The germline gives CDR1 DFQATT, CDR2 SNEGSKA (reference sequence).

The CDR3 sequence is CATSRGMTGIGETQYF. The rearrangement links TRBV15 to TRBJ2-5; the TRBD1 assignment by TCRdb is unverifiable without DNA. The CDR3 spans 16 residues. Per the germline V gene, CDR1 is LNHNV and CDR2 is YYDKDF (reference sequence). Using reference TRBV15 and TRBJ2-5 for the parts outside the CDR3, the full variable domain is DAMVIQNPRYQVTQFGKPVTLSCSQTLNHNVMYWYQQKSSQAPKLLFHYYDKDFNNEADTPDNFQSRRPNTSFCFLDIRSPGLGDTAMYLCATSRGMTGIGETQYFGPGTRLLVL.

The chain carries TRBV9 and TRBJ2-5; with no DNA, the TCRdb D assignment of TRBD2 cannot be verified. The CDR3 has 16 amino acids. Germline V gene data show CDR1 as SGDLS and CDR2 as YYNGEE. This CDR3 is CASSVHLAANQETQYF.

The chain is built from TRBV10-3 and TRBJ2-7. Germline V lookup: CDR1 ENHRY, CDR2 SYGVKD. The CDR3 covers 12 residues. This CDR3 reads CAISRDSYEQYF.

V gene TRBV7-8 combines with J gene TRBJ2-7; TCRdb's D call of TRBD1 is untestable without DNA. In germline, CDR1 is SGHVS, CDR2 FQNEAQ. This CDR3 is built from 14 residues. This CDR3 reads CASSPRQGRYEQYF.